This T cell receptor beta chain emerged from a study of beta chain features in type 1 diabetes (dated by TCRdb to 2017 to 2018). Notes on the research overall: Mean age, gender distribution, total cell number and subset yield were not different between patients and healthy donors. A total of 107,917,701 sorted cells were examined across all samples, and the number of cells per subset was strongly correlated with RNA yield. In the study, recently diagnosed type 1 diabetes patients and matched healthy donors were compared on the TCRB repertoires of their sorted circulating CD4+ T cell subsets. Naive and central memory subsets were obtained from all 30 or so donors, but regulatory and stem cell-like memory subsets were isolated from only 8 patients and roughly 8 healthy donors. What the authors observed across the whole study: A moderate but significant shortening of TCRB CDR3 length was observed in type 1 diabetes patients in all four CD4+ subsets. Patients with type 1 diabetes made fewer insertions and deleted more nucleotides at VDJ recombination sites, implying thymic rearrangement abnormalities. The naive, central memory and regulatory TCRB repertoires appeared to resemble one another more closely among patients than among healthy donors. PCR might favor shorter templates, but patient and control samples were amplified and corrected together, so any skew would affect both groups equally. HLA sub-analyses involved small numbers of individuals, so any influence of HLA type on TCRB rearrangement remained unresolved. Because cDNA was sequenced instead of genomic DNA, activated cells with high expression could be over-represented, although the groups did not differ in activation or CD3 levels.

From each donor, a single peripheral blood sample of 100 to 150 mL on average was drawn into heparinised tubes. A BD FACSAria II and a panel including CD45RO, CCR7, CD25, CD127, CD95 and CD27 were used to sort naive, central memory, regulatory and stem cell-like memory CD4+ T cells. Every sorted population had a purity above 95%. PBMCs were isolated right away by Lymphoprep density gradient centrifugation and were stained directly, without culture. So that batch effects would be minimized, each experiment stained and sorted samples in pairs, pairing one healthy donor with one patient. The entire amount of isolated RNA was reverse transcribed using the High Capacity cDNA Reverse Transcription Kit, so the sequenced TCRB transcripts were expressed ones. Naive, central memory and regulatory T cell samples underwent deep immunoSEQ sequencing, averaging around 3.6 million total reads per sample. Sorted cells were lysed in RLT buffer and RNA was extracted with DNase-treated RNeasy Micro or Mini kits, depending on cell number. Each cell subset was processed on its own to prevent cross-contamination, while patient and healthy donor samples were processed together. The immunoSEQ multiplex PCR was used to amplify TCRB sequences from cDNA, generating 87-bp fragments that spanned the CDR3 region. Sequencing of the amplicons was performed on the Illumina HiSeq platform. The source study handled its data this way. Synthetic template baselines were used to correct PCR bias computationally, reads within Hamming distance 2 were collapsed, and singletons that could not be merged were discarded. Reads were aligned to IMGT to assign V, D and J genes, CDR3 length, and insertions or deletions at six rearrangement sites. Within each subset, clonotype counts were normalized to sorted cell number, after which true diversity and Gini coefficients were computed with the tcR R package. Repertoire sharing was quantified using the overlap coefficient calculated on TCRB nucleotide sequences. As a proxy for the pre-selection repertoire, out-of-frame TCRB sequences from naive cells were analyzed. Imported from immuneACCESS, the table was reduced by TCRdb to in-frame sequences with V and J called. These copies leave out some clones; in studies compared against another copy, an unresolved V gene accounts for under half, and the cause of the remainder is not known. The V and J calls and clone size were taken over from that table, and D and trimming were inferred from the DNA. Within this sample are hundreds of thousands of clones, with 13% of them counted one time only. Approximately 0.021% of the sample goes to the ten largest clones.

V loses 0 bases of germline sequence and J loses 6 bases, and the interval between the two ends is 11 bases. The CDR3 spans 14 residues, from the cysteine through the phenylalanine. Only CDR3 DNA is held: 42 bases, read in frame from base 1. Reading the germline V gene gives CDR1 SGDLS and CDR2 YYNGEE. This clone was found a few times. Its antigen remains undetermined. The sample holds no much larger clone one base away, and base qualities are not on file. This receptor was obtained from a man younger than 30 with type 1 diabetes. The chain employs TRBV9 and TRBJ2-3; no D gene can be assigned with confidence. The material sequenced was naive CD4+ T cells from blood. Reading the label with the study, this specimen's cell subset or site is: true naive CD4+ T cells. CDR3 protein: CASSVGAIWDTQYF. The nucleotide sequence is given as TGTGCCAGCAGCGTAGGGGCCATATGGGATACGCAGTATTTT.